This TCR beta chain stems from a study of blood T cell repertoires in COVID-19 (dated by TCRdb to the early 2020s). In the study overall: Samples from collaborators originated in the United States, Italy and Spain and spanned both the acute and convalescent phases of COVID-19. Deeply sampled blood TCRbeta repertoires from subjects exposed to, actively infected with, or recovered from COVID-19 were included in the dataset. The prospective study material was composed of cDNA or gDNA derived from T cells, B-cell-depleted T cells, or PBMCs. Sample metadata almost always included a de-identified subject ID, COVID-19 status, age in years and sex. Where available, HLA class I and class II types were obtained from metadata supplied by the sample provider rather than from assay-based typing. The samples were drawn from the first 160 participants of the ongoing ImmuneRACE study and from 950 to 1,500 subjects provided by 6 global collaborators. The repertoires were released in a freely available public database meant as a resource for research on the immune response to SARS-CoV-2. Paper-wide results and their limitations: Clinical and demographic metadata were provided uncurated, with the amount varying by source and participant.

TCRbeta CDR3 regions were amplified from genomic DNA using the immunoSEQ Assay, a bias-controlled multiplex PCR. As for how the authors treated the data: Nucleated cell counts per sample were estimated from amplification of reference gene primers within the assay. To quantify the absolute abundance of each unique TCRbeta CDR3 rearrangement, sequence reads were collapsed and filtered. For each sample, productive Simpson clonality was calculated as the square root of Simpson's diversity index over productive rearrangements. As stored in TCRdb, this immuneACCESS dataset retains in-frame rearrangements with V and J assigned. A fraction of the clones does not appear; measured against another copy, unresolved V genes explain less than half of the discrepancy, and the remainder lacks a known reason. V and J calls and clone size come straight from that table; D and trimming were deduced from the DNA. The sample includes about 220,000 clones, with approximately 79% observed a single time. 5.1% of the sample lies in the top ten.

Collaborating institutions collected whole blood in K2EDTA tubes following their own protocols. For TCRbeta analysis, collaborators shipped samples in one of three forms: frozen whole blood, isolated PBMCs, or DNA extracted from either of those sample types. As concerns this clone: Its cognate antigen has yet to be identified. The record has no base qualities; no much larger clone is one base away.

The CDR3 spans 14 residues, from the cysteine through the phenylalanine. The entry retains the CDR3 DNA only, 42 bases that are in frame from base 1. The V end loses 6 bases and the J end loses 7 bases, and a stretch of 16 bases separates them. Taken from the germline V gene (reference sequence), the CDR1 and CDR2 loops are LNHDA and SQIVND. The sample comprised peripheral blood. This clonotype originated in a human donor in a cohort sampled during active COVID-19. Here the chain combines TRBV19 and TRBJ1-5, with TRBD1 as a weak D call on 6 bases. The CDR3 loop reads CASSIQGGRQPQHF. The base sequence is TGTGCCAGTAGCATACAGGGAGGGCGCCAGCCCCAGCATTTT.